The 8 T cell receptor beta chains below all came from one sample that was sequenced in a study of OX40 agonist ivuxolimab in advanced cancers. Measured with immunoSEQ multiplex PCR; TCRdb has only the in-frame clones, and not every one. The table records 76,000 or so clones, 65% to 90% of them present only once. Sample: CD4+ or CD8+ T cells sorted from blood, taken in a trial of the OX40 agonist ivuxolimab. These receptors all stem from an adult with an advanced solid tumor such as melanoma, head and neck, liver or kidney cancer.

The rearrangement uses TRBV6-5 and TRBJ2-7, with TRBD1 identical over 10 bases. Germline V CDR1 and CDR2: MNHEY, SVGAGI. Trimming took 10 bases from V and 3 from J; bases not matched to a gene: 6. CDR3 length: 13 residues. CDR3 sequence: CATKGQGIYEQYF. CDR3 DNA sequence: TGTGCCACGAAGGGACAGGGGATCTACGAGCAGTACTTC.

J is TRBJ1-4 and V is TRBV6-1, with D perhaps matching TRBD1 (5 bases). This CDR3 comprises 12 residues. V lost 7 bases to trimming and J lost 7 bases, with 10 bases between them. Germline CDR1 is MNHNS and CDR2 is SASEGT. This CDR3 is CASMGGREKLFF. CDR3 DNA: TGTGCCAGCATGGGGGGTCGTGAAAAACTGTTTTTT.

V is TRBV7-9 and J is TRBJ1-1, with a weak D call TRBD1 (6 bases). The length of the CDR3 is 14 residues. Looked up from germline, CDR1 is SEHNR and CDR2 is FQNEAQ (reference sequence). The ends were cut back, 5 bases at V and 4 bases at J, with 14 bases in the middle. In nucleotides, the CDR3 is TGTGCCAGCAGCAAACAGGGAGAGGGCACTGAAGCTTTCTTT. It yields the protein CASSKQGEGTEAFF. Together with reference TRBV7-9 and TRBJ1-1, the CDR3 gives the full variable domain: DTGVSQNPRHKITKRGQNVTFRCDPISEHNRLYWYRQTLGQGPEFLTYFQNEAQLEKSRLLSDRFSAERPKGSFSTLEIQRTEQGDSAMYLCASSKQGEGTEAFFGQGTRLTVV.

The chain employs TRBV4-1 and TRBJ1-2; D ambiguous. There are 12 residues in the CDR3. Trimming shortened V by 3 bases and J by 8 bases, and 10 bases separated the two germline ends. Germline CDR1 reads MGHRA; CDR2 reads YSYEKL. The CDR3 region is CASSQDHWGYTF. CDR3 nucleotide sequence: TGCGCCAGCAGCCAGGACCATTGGGGCTACACCTTC.

This sequence joins TRBV11-2 and TRBJ2-7; no clear D gene. There are 16 residues in the CDR3. Germline V CDR1 and CDR2: SGHAT, FQNNGV. The V and J ends lost 0 bases and 1 base respectively, with 13 bases between them. DNA of the CDR3: TGTGCCAGCAGCTTAGAGCCCCCCTCAGCATCCTACGAGCAGTACTTC. Amino acids: CASSLEPPSASYEQYF.

The chain recombines TRBV6-6 with TRBJ2-5; D possibly corresponds to TRBD1 (6 bases). V dropped 6 bases and J dropped 5 bases, with 13 bases sitting between them. Germline V gene lookup returns CDR1 MNHNY and CDR2 SVGAGI (reference sequence). This CDR3 comprises 13 residues. The CDR3 nucleotides are TGTGCCAGCAGATCCACAGGGTGGGAGACCCAGTACTTC. Protein: CASRSTGWETQYF.

This clone came up a few times. The rearrangement joins TRBV2 to TRBJ1-4, with D perhaps matching TRBD1 (5 bases). Germline V gives CDR1 SNHLY, CDR2 FYNNEI. The CDR3 runs 16 residues. V was pared by 6 bases and J by 3 bases, with 17 bases between. CDR3 amino acids: CASRGTGLGANEKLFF. CDR3 nucleotides: TGTGCCAGCAGGGGGACGGGCCTGGGAGCTAATGAAAAACTGTTTTTT.

The rearrangement joins TRBV19 to TRBJ2-5; 16 bases agree with TRBD2. Germline assignment: CDR1 LNHDA and CDR2 SQIVND (reference sequence). Trimming at V came to 5 bases and at J to 5 bases, leaving 5 bases not matched to a gene. The CDR3 totals 16 residues. DNA of the CDR3: TGTGCCAGTAGTCGGGGACTAGCGGGGGGGCCGGAGACCCAGTACTTC. It specifies CASSRGLAGGPETQYF. The whole variable domain, filled in from reference TRBV19 and TRBJ2-5, reads DGGITQSPKYLFRKEGQNVTLSCEQNLNHDAMYWYRQDPGQGLRLIYYSQIVNDFQKGDIAEGYSVSREKKESFPLTVTSAQKNPTAFYLCASSRGLAGGPETQYFGPGTRLLVL.